This T cell receptor beta chain was profiled in a study of regulatory T cells in long-lasting Graves disease. Overall study results and limits: Patients with persistent disease shared roughly 3,000 public clonotypes, outpacing the roughly 970 shared by new patients.

The CDR3 totals 17 residues. V lost 5 bases to trimming and J lost 2 bases; unmatched junction nucleotides: 15. Per germline, CDR1 DFQATT and CDR2 SNEGSKA (reference sequence). Researchers made TCR beta libraries by using iRepertoire HTBI primers and running Arm-PCR on CDR3 regions. TCRdb ran MiXCR on the multiplex PCR reads and lists one entry per CDR3 protein. Here the sample spans hundreds of thousands of distinct CDR3 sequences, roughly 15% being singletons. As for time point: newly diagnosed GD, antithyroid drugs for less than 3 months. Extracted PBMC RNA gave rise to the TCR library. On this clonotype: Its target is not known.

These data were also filed under a second study, of T cells in Graves' hyperthyroidism and ophthalmopathy. That paper states: Clinical symptoms, serum thyroxine, TRAb, thyroid ultrasound and orbital computed tomography informed diagnoses. The TCR CDR3 was amplified in a first-round RT-PCR using the HTBI primer set.

Sequences were derived from peripheral blood mononuclear cells (PBMCs), sampled at new diagnosis, from a patient treated with antithyroid drugs. The V call is TRBV20-1, the J call TRBJ1-3; 7 bases match TRBD1. The receptor was derived from a woman aged 35-60 years with Graves disease. DNA for the CDR3: TGCAGTGCTCAAAGCCGGGACAGCCCGGCTCCTGGAAACACCATATATTTT. This encodes CSAQSRDSPAPGNTIYF.